The source of this TCR beta chain is a study of T cell changes during pregnancy in multiple sclerosis. Germline loops: CDR1 SGHNT, CDR2 YYREEE (reference sequence). With 4 bases removed from V and 5 bases from J, the gap between germline ends came to 13 bases. The CDR3 covers 13 residues. In its sample, this clone was seen a few times. Using immunoSEQ multiplex PCR, the repertoire was profiled, and TCRdb retains in-frame clones only, with some absent. The sample contains roughly 61,000 clones, 93% of which appear only once. Sequencing was performed on peripheral blood, taken after pregnancy. This TCR came from a female donor with multiple sclerosis, enrolled in a pregnancy study. The chain employs TRBV5-4 and TRBJ2-7, with D possibly being TRBD1 (5 bases). The CDR3, as DNA: TGTGCCAGCAGCGGAGTGACAGAGAACGAGCAGTACTTC. The encoded protein is CASSGVTENEQYF.